This T cell receptor beta chain emerged from a study of cytomegalovirus exposure and HLA in healthy donors. TCRdb keeps only in-frame clones here, not all; method: immunoSEQ multiplex PCR. The repertoire consists of about 220,000 clones, with about 86% occurring once and the leading ten covering around 3%. Per germline, CDR1 SGDLS and CDR2 YYNGEE. The V end lost 4 bases, the J end lost 0 bases, and 11 bases lay between the germline ends. The CDR3 runs 15 residues. Sequencing input: PBMCs. This TCR was recovered from a young woman in good health and CMV-seronegative. This chain joins TRBV9 and TRBJ1-3; D is uncertain. The CDR3 DNA reads TGTGCCAGCAGCTCTTCGTTGAGCTCTGGAAACACCATATATTTT. Its translation is CASSSSLSSGNTIYF.